The clone carrying this T cell receptor beta chain was counted ten times or more. Its antigen is still unknown. The length of the CDR3 is 13 residues. Germline V gene sequence: CDR1 SGHVS, CDR2 FNYEAQ. The V gene lost 5 bases and the J gene lost 5 bases, with 12 bases spanning the gap. This entry belongs to a study of T cell repertoires in cytomegalovirus infection. At the level of the study: HLA-C-restricted CMV epitopes, recently identified, and well-studied HLA-B-restricted ones were used by the study. Shared public TCR beta signatures pointed to both CMV infection and a matching HLA type. Study-wide points: HLA-C-restricted CMV clonotypes gave the most frequent clonotype in two of eight donors. There were carriers of CMV plus the relevant HLA, and cumulative public TCR beta family frequency identified them.

Each CDR3 protein gets one entry after TCRdb re-called the reads with MiXCR. The sample yields about a million distinct CDR3 sequences, 25% to 40% seen once. The sample in question was cultured CD8+ T cells from PBMCs, obtained from culture after CMV antigen stimulation. The sequence was collected from a human donor in good health (CMV status not recorded). Some clones in this sample may be carry-over from other donors' samples. The chain recombines TRBV7-6 with TRBJ2-5, with D perhaps given as TRBD1 or TRBD2 (5 bases each). For the CDR3, the DNA is TGTGCCAGCAGCACTAGGGACCTGGAGACCCAGTACTTC. Its protein is CASSTRDLETQYF.